The clone carrying this T cell receptor beta chain was found many times. Its antigen remains unknown. As for time point: persistent/refractory GD, antithyroid drugs over 5 years with positive TRAb. After RNA was extracted from PBMCs, the TCR library was made from it. This sample is drawn from a study of regulatory T cells in long-lasting Graves disease. Whole-study context: Patients with persistent Graves' disease had over 5 years of antithyroid drugs and persistent TSH receptor antibodies.

Whole-study findings and limits: Persistent cases favored TRBV28, TRBJ1-2 and TRBJ2-5. Not thyroid tissue but only peripheral blood was studied. Patients whose Graves' disease persisted exhibited lower TCR diversity than those newly diagnosed.

Building the TCR beta libraries relied on iRepertoire HTBI primers, and CDR3 regions underwent Arm-PCR. MiXCR was run by TCRdb on the multiplex PCR reads, yielding one entry per CDR3 protein. This table has roughly 450,000 distinct CDR3 sequences, roughly 22% appearing once. V shed 3 bases, J shed 9 bases, and the junction held 7 bases outside the gene matches. The CDR3 length is 15 residues. The source of this sequence is a female donor with Graves disease. The rearrangement joins TRBV12-3 or TRBV12-4 to TRBJ1-6; TRBD1 matches at 8 bases. This specimen consisted of peripheral blood mononuclear cells (PBMCs), obtained when the disease was refractory, from a patient treated with antithyroid drugs. CDR3 coding DNA: TGTGCCAGCAGTTTTCAGACAGGGGTCGGTTCACCCCTCCACTTT. Its translation: CASSFQTGVGSPLHF.